These T cell receptor beta chains were read from a single sample in a study of shared clonotypes between healthy human individuals. The repertoire was sequenced with immunoSEQ multiplex PCR; TCRdb's copy has only in-frame clones and lacks some. The sample lists over 2 million clones; about 95% were seen once. Sequencing was carried out using naive CD8+ T cells sorted from blood. The receptors were gathered from a man younger than 30 in good health. Both conserved end residues are part of each CDR3. Fields, in order: J gene, V gene, D gene, clone size, CDR3 DNA, CDR3 protein. A D gene is named only where the DNA matches it firmly. Clone size is not always given. Where it is, it says once, few, many or a class for expanded clones.

TRBJ2-5 TRBV10-2 NA NA TGCGCCAGCGGGTGGGGAGAGACCCAGTACTTC CASGWGETQYF
TRBJ1-5 TRBV19 NA NA TGTGCCAGTAGTATCGGTCAGGGTGGTCAGCCCCAGCATTTT CASSIGQGGQPQHF
TRBJ1-2 TRBV2 TRBD1 NA TGTGCCAGCCTGACAGGGGACTATGGCTACACCTTC CASLTGDYGYTF
TRBJ1-6 TRBV2 NA NA TGTGCCAGCAGTGATTACCGGAGCTCCTATAATTCACCCCTCCACTTT CASSDYRSSYNSPLHF
TRBJ2-1 TRBV5-4 NA once TGTGCCAGCAGCTTGGGGCCCCCATCGAACAATGAGCAGTTCTTC CASSLGPPSNNEQFF
TRBJ1-1 TRBV6-6 NA NA TGTGCCAGCATCCAGACAGCTGAAGCTTTCTTT CASIQTAEAFF
TRBJ1-4 TRBV4-1 NA NA TGCGCCAGCAGCCAAATTGTCGCTAATGAAAAACTGTTTTTT CASSQIVANEKLFF
TRBJ2-5 TRBV7-9 TRBD1 NA TGTGCCAGCAGACAGAGCCTTCCGGGACAGGGAGAGACCCAGTACTTC CASRQSLPGQGETQYF
TRBJ2-1 TRBV9 TRBD1 NA TGTGCCAGCAGCGCCGGACAGGGTCACGGCAATGAGCAGTTCTTC CASSAGQGHGNEQFF
TRBJ1-3 TRBV29-1 TRBD1 once TGCAGCGTTGCGGGACAGGGCTTTGGAAACACCATATATTTT CSVAGQGFGNTIYF
TRBJ2-5 TRBV10-2 TRBD1 NA TGCGCCAGCAGTGAGTGGCCAGGGGGCAGGGAGACCCAGTACTTC CASSEWPGGRETQYF
TRBJ1-1 TRBV5-6 NA NA TGTGCCAGCAGTGACGACACAGGGAACACTGAAGCTTTCTTT CASSDDTGNTEAFF
TRBJ2-1 TRBV4-1 NA NA TGCGCCAGCAGCCCAAGGAGTGGAGGATACTACAATGAGCAGTTCTTC CASSPRSGGYYNEQFF
TRBJ2-5 TRBV11-2 NA NA TGTGCCAGCAGCCCGACCACCTTGGAGACCCAGTACTTC CASSPTTLETQYF
TRBJ2-7 TRBV28 NA once TGTGCCACCCGCGGGTCGGCTAGGTACGAGCAGTACTTC CATRGSARYEQYF
TRBJ2-4 TRBV5-1 NA NA TGCGCCAGCAGCCCTGACGACCAAAACATTCAGTACTTC CASSPDDQNIQYF
TRBJ2-3 TRBV30 TRBD2 NA TGTGCCTGGAGAGCAACTAGCGGGGTTTCAGATACGCAGTATTTT CAWRATSGVSDTQYF
TRBJ2-1 TRBV7-9 TRBD2 NA TGTGCCAGCAGCTTTAGCGGGGGTTCTAAGAATGAGCAGTTCTTC CASSFSGGSKNEQFF
TRBJ1-1 TRBV4-3 NA NA TGCGCCAGCAGCCAAGACGTGTCCCTCGGGAACACTGAAGCTTTCTTT CASSQDVSLGNTEAFF
TRBJ2-2 TRBV28 NA NA TGTGCCAGCCATCGACGAGGGGGCACCGGGGAGCTGTTTTTT CASHRRGGTGELFF
TRBJ2-1 TRBV5-1 TRBD2 NA TGCGCCAGCAGCTTGGCACCTCGGGAGGTACTTCGAGAGCAGTTCTTC CASSLAPREVLREQFF
TRBJ1-1 TRBV9 NA NA TGTGCCAGCAGCGTAAAGGGGGACAAGAACACTGAAGCTTTCTTT CASSVKGDKNTEAFF
TRBJ1-1 TRBV9 TRBD1 NA TGTGCCAGCAGCCCAACAGGGGTCCCTGAAGCTTTCTTT CASSPTGVPEAFF
TRBJ1-2 TRBV30 NA NA TGTGCCTGGACGCGGGCGAACTATGGCTACACCTTC CAWTRANYGYTF
TRBJ2-3 TRBV9 TRBD2 NA TGTGCCAGCAGCGTAGTTCTAGCGGGAGGGCCAGATACGCAGTATTTT CASSVVLAGGPDTQYF
TRBJ2-3 TRBV2 NA NA TGTGCCAGCAGGCTACAGAGAACTAGCACAGATACGCAGTATTTT CASRLQRTSTDTQYF
TRBJ1-6 TRBV27 NA NA TGTGCCAGCAGAAGTATCAGGAGCTCCTATAATTCACCCCTCCACTTT CASRSIRSSYNSPLHF
TRBJ2-7 TRBV27 NA NA TGTGCCAGCAGTTTATCGGCTAGTGGGGCCTTTGAGCAGTACTTC CASSLSASGAFEQYF
TRBJ1-1 TRBV9 TRBD1 NA TGTGCCAGCAGCTCACCCGGGACAGAGAACACTGAAGCTTTCTTT CASSSPGTENTEAFF
TRBJ1-5 TRBV7-2 TRBD1 NA TGTGCCAGCACCAAAGGACCCCAGGGGGTATATAGCAATCAGCCCCAGCATTTT CASTKGPQGVYSNQPQHF
TRBJ2-1 TRBV29-1 TRBD2 NA TGCAGCGTTGAGGTCTCGGGGGGATGGAATGAGCAGTTCTTC CSVEVSGGWNEQFF